These 25 T cell receptor beta chains share one sample of origin, sequenced in a study of shared clonotypes between healthy human individuals (TCRdb year 2020). Receptors were amplified or captured by the immunoSEQ multiplex PCR assay. TCRdb carries this immuneACCESS record with in-frame sequences only. Its versions omit some clonotypes, under half of them owing to an unresolved V gene in the studies checked, with the rest unexplained. The sample records about 1,900,000 clones, approximately 95% of which are singletons. The ten biggest clones cover more than 0.9% of the sample. CD8 naive samples were CD45RO-negative cells positively selected for CCR7, giving a CD45RA+CCR7+ population that excluded TemRA cells. Sample: naive CD8+ T cells sorted from blood. The sample's cell subset or site label is to be understood as: CD45RA+CCR7+. These receptors all come from a young man in good health.

This clone was observed a single time. The chain uses TRBV10-2 and TRBJ1-3; unclear D gene. This CDR3 has 11 amino acids. Germline-derived CDR1 and CDR2 are WSHSY and SAAADI. Trimming removed 4 bases at V and 2 bases at J, with 0 bases between. CDR3 DNA sequence: TGCGCCAGCAGTGCTGGAAACACCATATATTTT. It is translated as CASSAGNTIYF.

The J gene is TRBJ2-5, the V gene TRBV11-2, with TRBD2 matching over 7 bases. J lost 5 bases, V lost 3 bases, and 9 bases had no gene match. This CDR3 comprises 15 residues. Germline loops: CDR1 SGHAT, CDR2 FQNNGV. DNA for the CDR3: TGTGCCAGCAGCTTTGGCGGGAGTGAAATGGAGACCCAGTACTTC. Residues: CASSFGGSEMETQYF.

This chain joins TRBV6-1 and TRBJ1-5; D is uncertain. The CDR3 is 13 amino acids. V was pared by 3 bases and J by 11 bases, with 14 bases between. The germline CDR1 and CDR2 sequences are MNHNS and SASEGT. The CDR3 here is CASSDLPHPSQHF. For the CDR3, the DNA is TGTGCCAGCAGTGACCTACCACATCCGTCCCAGCATTTT.

The table lists this clone with a count of one. The V gene is TRBV4-1, the J gene TRBJ2-3; 11 bases agree with TRBD2. This CDR3 is built from 16 residues. V trimming: 3 bases; J trimming: 1 base; junction bases outside the gene matches: 3. Germline CDR1 reads MGHRA; CDR2 reads YSYEKL. The CDR3 DNA follows: TGCGCCAGCAGCCAGATACTAGCGGGAGGCACAGATACGCAGTATTTT. Its protein product is CASSQILAGGTDTQYF.

This chain joins TRBV27 and TRBJ2-7; 11 bases agree with TRBD1. The ends lost 5 bases at V and 3 bases at J; junction bases unmatched: 15. The CDR3 consists of 18 residues. Germline V gene data show CDR1 as MNHEY and CDR2 as SMNVEV (reference sequence). The CDR3 sequence: CASSPIPGTGGPFYEQYF. CDR3 nucleotides: TGTGCCAGCAGTCCTATACCCGGGACAGGGGGACCTTTCTACGAGCAGTACTTC.

This clone was seen only once. Other DNA sequences in the same sample also yield this CDR3. The chain combines TRBV27 with TRBJ1-1; TRBD1 matches 8 bases. Trimming removed 5 bases from V and 4 bases from J; junction bases left unmatched: 6. The CDR3 is made up of 14 amino acids. Per germline, CDR1 MNHEY and CDR2 SMNVEV (reference sequence). CDR3 sequence reads: CASSPLTGGTEAFF. The DNA for the CDR3 is TGTGCCAGCAGTCCATTAACAGGGGGCACTGAAGCTTTCTTT.

This clone was detected a few times. The chain's CDR3 is CASRPQSLGQPLHF. The DNA of the CDR3 is TGTGCCAGTAGGCCCCAATCGCTCGGGCAACCCCTCCACTTT. The gene calls are TRBV19 and TRBJ1-6; no reliable D call. V lost 6 bases and J 12 bases, leaving 18 bases between the germline ends. The germline V gene has CDR1 LNHDA and CDR2 SQIVND (reference sequence). The CDR3 covers 14 residues. Looking up the rest from reference TRBV19 and TRBJ1-6 gives the full variable domain: DGGITQSPKYLFRKEGQNVTLSCEQNLNHDAMYWYRQDPGQGLRLIYYSQIVNDFQKGDIAEGYSVSREKKESFPLTVTSAQKNPTAFYLCASRPQSLGQPLHFGNGTRLTVT.

The rearrangement uses TRBV28 and TRBJ1-1; no clear D. The CDR3 sequence is 13 residues long. Trimming removed 3 bases from V and 3 bases from J, with 8 bases in between. CDR1 MDHEN and CDR2 SYDVKM come from the germline V gene. The CDR3 loop reads CASSLGFYTEAFF. Here the CDR3 DNA reads TGTGCCAGCAGTTTGGGTTTTTACACTGAAGCTTTCTTT.

The gene calls are TRBV7-8 and TRBJ2-2; no clear D gene. Trimming shortened V by 5 bases and J by 3 bases, and 16 bases separated the two germline ends. The germline V gene has CDR1 SGHVS and CDR2 FQNEAQ. The CDR3 extends over 16 amino acids. This CDR3 reads CASSETGELDTGELFF. The CDR3 DNA is TGTGCCAGCAGCGAGACTGGGGAACTTGACACCGGGGAGCTGTTTTTT.

The chain has TRBV11-2 and TRBJ2-7; 9 bases are shared with TRBD2. Germline CDR1 and CDR2: SGHAT and FQNNGV. The CDR3 runs 13 residues. The V segment lost 6 bases and the J segment 3 bases; nucleotides outside the gene matches: 3. CDR3 sequence: CASRTSGNYEQYF. The DNA for the CDR3 is TGTGCCAGCAGGACTAGCGGAAACTACGAGCAGTACTTC.

The rearrangement joins TRBV11-2 to TRBJ2-7, with 9 nucleotides matching TRBD2. Unmatched junction bases numbered 5, after V lost 4 bases and J lost 7 bases. The CDR3 is 13 residues long. Germline CDR1 reads SGHAT; CDR2 reads FQNNGV. The CDR3 sequence: CASSSTSGLEQYF. Written as DNA, the CDR3 is TGTGCCAGCAGCTCTACTAGCGGGTTAGAGCAGTACTTC.

The chain links TRBV11-2 to TRBJ2-7, with D tentatively TRBD1 or TRBD2 (5 bases each). The V and J ends lost 7 bases and 2 bases respectively, with 12 bases between them. The CDR3 sequence is 13 residues long. Germline V lookup: CDR1 SGHAT, CDR2 FQNNGV. CDR3 coding DNA: TGTGCCAGCAAAGGGGACGGAACCTACGAGCAGTACTTC. It translates to CASKGDGTYEQYF. Using reference TRBV11-2 and TRBJ2-7 for the parts outside the CDR3, the full variable domain is EAGVAQSPRYKIIEKRQSVAFWCNPISGHATLYWYQQILGQGPKLLIQFQNNGVVDDSQLPKDRFSAERLKGVDSTLKIQPAKLEDSAVYLCASKGDGTYEQYFGPGTRLTVT.

The chain combines TRBV28 with TRBJ2-7; 8 nucleotides match TRBD1. CDR1 and CDR2 (germline): MDHEN, SYDVKM. CDR3 length: 14 residues. Trimming cost V 6 bases and J 7 bases; bases outside gene matches: 11. The CDR3 loop reads CASRTGTGTREQYF. The CDR3 DNA is TGTGCCAGCAGGACCGGGACAGGTACCCGGGAGCAGTACTTC.

J is TRBJ2-1 and V is TRBV9; D may be TRBD2 (6 bases). Per the germline V gene, CDR1 is SGDLS and CDR2 is YYNGEE. V was cut by 2 bases and J by 8 bases, with 14 bases left in between. CDR3 length: 14 amino acids. The CDR3 DNA follows: TGTGCCAGCAGCGTGGAGACTAGGTATTATGAGCAGTTCTTC. It specifies CASSVETRYYEQFF.

This clone has a handful of counts. The J gene is TRBJ2-3, the V gene TRBV11-2; 7 positions match TRBD1. The CDR3 is 16 amino acids. The V segment lost 3 bases and the J segment 1 base; nucleotides outside the gene matches: 7. The V gene's germline CDR1 is SGHAT and CDR2 FQNNGV. The CDR3: CASSLKTGWGTDTQYF. CDR3 coding DNA: TGTGCCAGCAGCTTGAAGACAGGGTGGGGCACAGATACGCAGTATTTT.

The chain combines TRBV6-5 with TRBJ1-4; TRBD1 aligns across 7 bases. Germline CDR1 reads MNHEY; CDR2 reads SVGAGI. Trimming cost V 5 bases and J 8 bases; bases outside gene matches: 11. The CDR3 runs to 15 residues. CDR3 loop: CASSQIPTGAEKLFF. In DNA form, the CDR3 reads TGTGCCAGCAGTCAAATACCTACAGGGGCGGAAAAACTGTTTTTT.

The V gene is TRBV14, the J gene TRBJ2-5; D unclear. The V end lost 2 bases, the J end lost 5 bases, and 24 bases lay between the germline ends. Germline lookup yields CDR1 SGHDN and CDR2 FVKESK. The CDR3 totals 18 residues. In DNA, the CDR3 is TGTGCCAGCAGCCAATTTACGTTGGAGCCTCCCCATCGTGAGACCCAGTACTTC. This translates into CASSQFTLEPPHRETQYF.

To note about this clone: The same CDR3 can be traced to other DNA sequences in this sample. The V call is TRBV10-2, the J call TRBJ2-7; D call uncertain. Germline assignment: CDR1 WSHSY and CDR2 SAAADI. The CDR3 sequence is 10 residues long. V was clipped by 4 bases and J by 4 bases, with 2 bases between them. CDR3 DNA sequence: TGCGCCAGCAGTGGGTACGAGCAGTACTTC. It translates to CASSGYEQYF.

J is TRBJ2-7 and V is TRBV27; the D is unclear. The ends were cut back, 4 bases at V and 4 bases at J, with 11 bases in the middle. The CDR3 has 13 amino acids. CDR1 is MNHEY and CDR2 is SMNVEV in the germline V gene (reference sequence). The CDR3 sequence: CASSSGPEYEQYF. DNA for the CDR3: TGTGCCAGCAGTTCCGGACCAGAGTACGAGCAGTACTTC.

J is TRBJ2-3 and V is TRBV27; D unclear. The CDR3 sequence is 15 residues long. Germline values: CDR1 MNHEY, CDR2 SMNVEV (reference sequence). V was clipped by 4 bases and J by 2 bases, with 13 bases between them. The CDR3 is CASSSSGPNTDTQYF. The CDR3 coding sequence is TGTGCCAGCAGTTCATCCGGGCCAAACACAGATACGCAGTATTTT.

The genes are TRBV7-8 and TRBJ2-3; 7 bases align to TRBD1. This CDR3 is 15 amino acids long. The ends lost 1 base at V and 5 bases at J; junction bases unmatched: 6. The germline V gene encodes CDR1 SGHVS and CDR2 FQNEAQ. CDR3 bases: TGTGCCAGCAGCTTAGTGTTCAGGGGGTTAGATACGCAGTATTTT. Protein product: CASSLVFRGLDTQYF. Full variable domain (outside the CDR3, taken from reference TRBV7-8 and TRBJ2-3): GAGVSQSPRYKVAKRGQDVALRCDPISGHVSLFWYQQALGQGPEFLTYFQNEAQLDKSGLPSDRFFAERPEGSVSTLKIQRTQQEDSAVYLCASSLVFRGLDTQYFGPGTRLTVL.

The chain is built from TRBV28 and TRBJ2-7, with D maybe TRBD2 (5 bases). The CDR3 has 12 amino acids. Germline loops: CDR1 MDHEN, CDR2 SYDVKM. V lost 7 bases, J lost 2 bases, and 9 bases lay in between. The CDR3 sequence: CASNPGAYEQYF. The CDR3 DNA reads as TGTGCCAGCAACCCCGGGGCCTACGAGCAGTACTTC.

The J gene is TRBJ1-1, the V gene TRBV10-2; D remains ambiguous. Germline V CDR1 and CDR2: WSHSY, SAAADI. The V end lost 2 bases, the J end lost 12 bases, and 10 bases lay between the germline ends. The CDR3 is 11 amino acids. CDR3 loop: CASSESLWTFF. CDR3 bases: TGCGCCAGCAGTGAGAGCCTTTGGACTTTCTTT.

The chain uses TRBV28 and TRBJ1-2, with no clear D. Germline loops: CDR1 MDHEN, CDR2 SYDVKM. V shed 5 bases and J shed 5 bases, with 24 bases lying between them. The CDR3 is made up of 17 amino acids. In DNA, the CDR3 is TGTGCCAGCAGTCTATTAGGATCGCCGGGGTTATGGTATGGCTACACCTTC. It encodes CASSLLGSPGLWYGYTF.

This clone was seen a single time. This chain joins TRBV2 and TRBJ2-7, with 10 nucleotides matching TRBD2. The CDR3 runs to 14 residues. Germline CDR1 SNHLY, CDR2 FYNNEI. The V and J ends lost 5 bases and 2 bases, in that order; junction bases with no gene match: 3. The CDR3 sequence: CASSSSGGAYEQYF. The CDR3 DNA is TGTGCCAGCAGTTCAAGCGGGGGGGCCTACGAGCAGTACTTC.